What follows are 19 T cell receptor beta chains derived from one specimen sequenced in a study of regulatory T cells in long-lasting Graves disease. In building TCR beta libraries, iRepertoire HTBI primers were used together with Arm-PCR of CDR3 regions. Each CDR3 protein is one row after TCRdb ran MiXCR on the multiplex PCR reads. The table records more than 400,000 distinct CDR3 sequences, 15% to 20% of them present only once. Time point specified: newly diagnosed GD, antithyroid drugs for less than 3 months. PBMC-derived RNA was used for the TCR library. Another study also made use of these data, one on T cells in Graves' hyperthyroidism and ophthalmopathy.

This material consisted of peripheral blood mononuclear cells (PBMCs), taken at new diagnosis, from a patient treated with antithyroid drugs. These receptors were taken from a middle-aged man with Graves disease.

The sample holds many counts of this clonotype. The V call is TRBV29-1, the J call TRBJ2-1, with 9 bases lining up with TRBD2. The trim removed 7 bases at V and 5 bases at J, leaving 12 bases unmatched. The CDR3 consists of 15 residues. From germline, CDR1 is SQVTM and CDR2 ANQGSEA. DNA for the CDR3: TGCAGCGCGTCCTGGGGTAGCGGGAGAAACAATGAGCAGTTCTTC. This sequence encodes CSASWGSGRNNEQFF.

At least ten counts were recorded for this clonotype. The genes are TRBV29-1 and TRBJ2-2, with D possibly TRBD2 on 6 matching bases. Per germline, CDR1 SQVTM and CDR2 ANQGSEA. The V gene lost 5 bases and the J gene lost 3 bases, with 19 bases spanning the gap. The CDR3 is 16 residues long. In DNA, the CDR3 is TGCAGCGTTAGCTGGGGGACTTCAAGGTACACCGGGGAGCTGTTTTTT. Its protein is CSVSWGTSRYTGELFF.

The V call is TRBV20-1, the J call TRBJ2-7, with 8 positions matching TRBD2. After removal of 5 bases from V and 3 bases from J, the junction contained 6 bases not matched to a gene. The CDR3 sequence is 13 residues long. Per germline, CDR1 DFQATT and CDR2 SNEGSKA (reference sequence). The CDR3 DNA reads as TGCAGTGCTGAACTAGCGGAGAACTACGAGCAGTACTTC. Its translation is CSAELAENYEQYF.

The rearrangement links TRBV20-1 to TRBJ2-3; D perhaps matches TRBD2 (8 bases). The CDR3 sequence is 16 residues long. The germline V gene encodes CDR1 DFQATT and CDR2 SNEGSKA (reference sequence). Trimming took 6 bases from V and 0 from J, leaving 19 bases between them. CDR3 sequence reads: CSATLIAGQSTDTQYF. The CDR3 nucleotides are TGCAGTGCAACTCTTATAGCGGGACAGAGCACAGATACGCAGTATTTT.

The chain is built from TRBV30 and TRBJ2-6; 9 bases are shared with TRBD2. The CDR3 has 16 amino acids. The V gene's germline CDR1 is GTSNPN and CDR2 SVGIG (reference sequence). Trimming took 3 bases from V and 0 from J; bases not matched to a gene: 3. CDR3 in DNA: TGTGCCTGGAGGCTAGCGGGAAGCTCTGGGGCCAACGTCCTGACTTTC. It codes for CAWRLAGSSGANVLTF. Full variable domain (rest looked up from reference TRBV30 and TRBJ2-6): SQTIHQWPATLVQPVGSPLSLECTVEGTSNPNLYWYRQAAGRGLQLLFYSVGIGQISSEVPQNLSASRPQDRQFILSSKKLLLSDSGFYLCAWRLAGSSGANVLTFGAGSRLTVL.

This clonotype has at least ten counts. The V call is TRBV28, the J call TRBJ2-7; no clear D. Between the trimmed V and J ends, which lost 7 bases and 8 bases, there was a span of 15 bases. Germline assignment: CDR1 MDHEN and CDR2 SYDVKM. The CDR3 sequence is 12 residues long. The CDR3 coding sequence is TGTGCCAGCACCCCCCCCTCGGGTCAGCAGTACTTC. Amino acids: CASTPPSGQQYF.

Remarks on this clonotype: A read error is likely here: a far larger clone is one base away. The CDR3 sequence: CASSMDRVANEQFF. The CDR3 bases are TGTGCCAGCAGCATGGACAGGGTAGCGAACGAGCAGTTCTTC. The genes are TRBV5-1 and TRBJ2-1, with TRBD1 identical over 8 bases. The CDR3 spans 14 residues. The germline V gene encodes CDR1 SGHRS and CDR2 YFSETQ. Full variable domain (outside the CDR3, taken from reference TRBV5-1 and TRBJ2-1): KAGVTQTPRYLIKTRGQQVTLSCSPISGHRSVSWYQQTPGQGLQFLFEYFSETQRNKGNFPGRFSGRQFSNSRSEMNVSTLELGDSALYLCASSMDRVANEQFFGPGTRLTVL.

This clonotype was seen at least ten times. The genes are TRBV11-2 and TRBJ2-3; no firm D call. V lost 4 bases to trimming and J lost 4 bases, with 15 bases between them. Germline values: CDR1 SGHAT, CDR2 FQNNGV. This CDR3 is built from 15 residues. CDR3 in amino acids: CASSSSPQGPDTQYF. CDR3 sequence (DNA): TGTGCCAGCAGCTCATCACCCCAAGGACCAGATACGCAGTATTTT.

This chain links TRBV28 with TRBJ2-2, with D maybe TRBD2 (7 bases). Germline-derived CDR1 and CDR2 are MDHEN and SYDVKM. V shed 7 bases and J shed 4 bases, with 16 bases lying between them. The CDR3 consists of 15 residues. This chain's CDR3 is CASTRAGAGTGELFF. CDR3 sequence (DNA): TGTGCCAGCACGCGGGCGGGGGCGGGCACCGGGGAGCTGTTTTTT.

This chain joins TRBV19 and TRBJ2-7, with TRBD2 identical over 7 bases. V was clipped by 2 bases and J by 0 bases; unmatched bases: 4. Germline V lookup: CDR1 LNHDA, CDR2 SQIVND (reference sequence). The CDR3 length is 15 residues. The CDR3 here is CASSITSGASYEQYF. The CDR3 nucleotides read TGTGCCAGTAGTATAACCAGCGGGGCCTCCTACGAGCAGTACTTC.

This clonotype has more than one count but fewer than ten. The chain employs TRBV24-1 and TRBJ2-1, with TRBD1 matching 8 bases. The CDR3 runs to 16 residues. Germline V CDR1 and CDR2: KGHDR, SFDVKD. The trim removed 3 bases at V and 3 bases at J, leaving 6 bases unmatched. Written as DNA, the CDR3 is TGTGCCACCAGTGATCCTCCGACAGGGGTCTACAATGAGCAGTTCTTC. Encoded protein: CATSDPPTGVYNEQFF.

This clonotype was recorded at least ten times. The chain uses TRBV20-1 and TRBJ2-1; 7 bases agree with TRBD2. Unmatched junction bases numbered 7, after V lost 0 bases and J lost 8 bases. Germline V gene data show CDR1 as DFQATT and CDR2 as SNEGSKA (reference sequence). The CDR3 covers 14 residues. Written as DNA, the CDR3 is TGCAGTGCTAGAGATCGACTAGCAGTCGATGAGCAGTTCTTC. The encoded protein is CSARDRLAVDEQFF.

Here the CDR3 DNA reads TGTGCCTCGGGGGGAGGGACGACCTCTGGAAACACCATATATTTT. It codes for CASGGGTTSGNTIYF. The chain links TRBV10-3 to TRBJ1-3; perhaps TRBD1 as D (5 bases). The length of the CDR3 is 15 residues. Trimming pared 11 bases from V and 0 bases from J, leaving 17 bases between. The germline V gene encodes CDR1 ENHRY and CDR2 SYGVKD.

The rearrangement joins TRBV29-1 to TRBJ1-1; 8 bases are shared with TRBD1. Trimming at V came to 5 bases and at J to 5 bases, leaving 4 bases not matched to a gene. Germline V gene lookup returns CDR1 SQVTM and CDR2 ANQGSEA. This CDR3 has 12 amino acids. The CDR3 sequence: CSVRTGRTEAFF. The CDR3 DNA follows: TGCAGCGTTAGGACAGGGAGGACTGAAGCTTTCTTT.

This chain links TRBV15 with TRBJ2-7; 10 positions match TRBD1. The CDR3 is made up of 14 amino acids. Germline lookup yields CDR1 LNHNV and CDR2 YYDKDF (reference sequence). Unmatched junction bases numbered 4, after V lost 3 bases and J lost 5 bases. The CDR3 protein is CATSRQTGGDEQYF. The CDR3 DNA follows: TGTGCCACCAGCAGGCAGACAGGGGGCGACGAGCAGTACTTC. The full variable domain, in which reference TRBV15 and TRBJ2-7 provide the parts outside the CDR3, is DAMVIQNPRYQVTQFGKPVTLSCSQTLNHNVMYWYQQKSSQAPKLLFHYYDKDFNNEADTPDNFQSRRPNTSFCFLDIRSPGLGDTAMYLCATSRQTGGDEQYFGPGTRLTVT.

This clonotype was recorded a few times. The chain couples TRBV6-1 to TRBJ2-7; D is perhaps TRBD1 (7 bases). The ends were cut back, 7 bases at V and 3 bases at J, with 22 bases in the middle. The CDR3 has 16 amino acids. Germline lookup yields CDR1 MNHNS and CDR2 SASEGT. CDR3 bases: TGTGCCAGCACTCAGGCGGCGGGACAGAGACTCTACGAGCAGTACTTC. Translated: CASTQAAGQRLYEQYF.

This clonotype was recorded many times. The chain links TRBV20-1 to TRBJ2-1; the D is unclear. V lost 6 bases and J 3 bases, leaving 18 bases between the germline ends. CDR1 and CDR2 from the germline V gene are DFQATT and SNEGSKA (reference sequence). This CDR3 contains 15 residues. The CDR3 sequence is CSATRAGVGYNEQFF. CDR3 nucleotides: TGCAGTGCCACTCGGGCAGGAGTTGGCTACAATGAGCAGTTCTTC.

This clonotype has just a few counts. V and J are TRBV7-9 and TRBJ2-1; 8 bases match TRBD1. Trimming took 6 bases from V and 6 from J; bases not matched to a gene: 4. This CDR3 region has 13 residues. The germline CDR1 and CDR2 sequences are SEHNR and FQNEAQ (reference sequence). The CDR3 region is CASRGGQVNEQFF. In DNA, the CDR3 is TGTGCCAGCAGGGGGGGACAGGTCAATGAGCAGTTCTTC.

J is TRBJ2-7 and V is TRBV2; D is possibly TRBD2 (6 bases). Per germline, CDR1 SNHLY and CDR2 FYNNEI. The CDR3 consists of 13 residues. Trimming removed 7 bases from V and 3 bases from J, with 13 bases in between. CDR3 loop: CASMGAGVYEQYF. CDR3 DNA sequence: TGTGCCAGCATGGGAGCGGGTGTCTACGAGCAGTACTTC. Looking up the rest from reference TRBV2 and TRBJ2-7 gives the full variable domain: EPEVTQTPSHQVTQMGQEVILRCVPISNHLYFYWYRQILGQKVEFLVSFYNNEISEKSEIFDDQFSVERPDGSNFTLKIRSTKLEDSAMYFCASMGAGVYEQYFGPGTRLTVT.